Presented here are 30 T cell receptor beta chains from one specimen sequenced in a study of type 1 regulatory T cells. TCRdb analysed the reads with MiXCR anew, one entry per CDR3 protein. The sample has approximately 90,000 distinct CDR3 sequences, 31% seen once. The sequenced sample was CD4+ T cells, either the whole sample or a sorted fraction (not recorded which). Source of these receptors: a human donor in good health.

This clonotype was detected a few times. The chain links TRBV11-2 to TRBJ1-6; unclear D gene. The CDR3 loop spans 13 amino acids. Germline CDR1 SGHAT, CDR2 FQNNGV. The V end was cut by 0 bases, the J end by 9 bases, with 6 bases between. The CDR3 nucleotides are TGTGCCAGCAGCTTAGATAGAGGTTCACCCCTCCACTTT. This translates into CASSLDRGSPLHF.

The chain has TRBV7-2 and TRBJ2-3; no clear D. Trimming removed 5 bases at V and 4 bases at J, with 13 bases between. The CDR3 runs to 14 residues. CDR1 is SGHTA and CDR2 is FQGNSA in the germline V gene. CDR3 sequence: CASSRSYGADTQYF. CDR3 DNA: TGTGCCAGCAGCCGCTCTTACGGCGCAGATACGCAGTATTTT.

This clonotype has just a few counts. The CDR3 DNA sequence: TGTGCCAGCTCAACATCCCCGGCAGGGGGCGCGAATGGCTACACCTTC. It encodes CASSTSPAGGANGYTF. V usage is TRBV18 and J usage is TRBJ1-2, with TRBD1 matching over 8 bases. The CDR3 is 16 amino acids. Germline values: CDR1 KGHSH, CDR2 LQKENI. V lost 5 bases, J lost 6 bases, and 14 bases stayed unmatched.

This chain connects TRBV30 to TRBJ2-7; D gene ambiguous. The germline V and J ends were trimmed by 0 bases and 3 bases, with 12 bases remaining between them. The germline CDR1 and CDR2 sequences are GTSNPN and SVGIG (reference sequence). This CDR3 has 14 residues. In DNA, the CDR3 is TGTGCCTGGAGTGTCCTAACGTGGGGCTACGAGCAGTACTTC. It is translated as CAWSVLTWGYEQYF.

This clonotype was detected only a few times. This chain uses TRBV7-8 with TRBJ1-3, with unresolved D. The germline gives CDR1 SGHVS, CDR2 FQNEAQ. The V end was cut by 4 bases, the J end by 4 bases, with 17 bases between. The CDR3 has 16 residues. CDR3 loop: CASSSSAGTLGNTIYF. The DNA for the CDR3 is TGTGCCAGCAGCTCATCCGCCGGCACGTTAGGAAACACCATATATTTT.

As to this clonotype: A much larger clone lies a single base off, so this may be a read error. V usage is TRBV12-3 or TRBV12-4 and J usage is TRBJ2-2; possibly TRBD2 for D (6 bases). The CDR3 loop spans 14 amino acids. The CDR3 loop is CASSPVGFAGGLFF. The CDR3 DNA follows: TGTGCCAGCAGTCCGGTAGGGTTCGCCGGGGGGCTGTTTTTT.

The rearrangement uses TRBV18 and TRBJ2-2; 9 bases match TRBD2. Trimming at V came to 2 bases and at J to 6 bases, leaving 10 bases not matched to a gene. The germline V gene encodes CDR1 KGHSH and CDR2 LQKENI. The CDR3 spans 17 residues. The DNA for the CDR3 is TGTGCCAGCTCACCAAAGCGGGAGGCCCTGGGGGCCGGGGAGCTGTTTTTT. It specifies CASSPKREALGAGELFF.

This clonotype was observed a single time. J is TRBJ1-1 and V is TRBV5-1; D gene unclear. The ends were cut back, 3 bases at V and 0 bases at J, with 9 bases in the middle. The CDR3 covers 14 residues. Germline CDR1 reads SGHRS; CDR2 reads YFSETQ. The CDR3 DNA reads TGCGCCAGCAGCTACGGCGGGATGAACACTGAAGCTTTCTTT. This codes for CASSYGGMNTEAFF.

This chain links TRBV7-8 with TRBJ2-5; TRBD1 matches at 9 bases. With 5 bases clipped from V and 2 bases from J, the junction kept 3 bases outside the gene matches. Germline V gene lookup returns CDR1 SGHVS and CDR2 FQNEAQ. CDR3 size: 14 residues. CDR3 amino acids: CASSPGQGQETQYF. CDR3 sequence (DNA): TGTGCCAGCAGCCCGGGACAGGGTCAAGAGACCCAGTACTTC.

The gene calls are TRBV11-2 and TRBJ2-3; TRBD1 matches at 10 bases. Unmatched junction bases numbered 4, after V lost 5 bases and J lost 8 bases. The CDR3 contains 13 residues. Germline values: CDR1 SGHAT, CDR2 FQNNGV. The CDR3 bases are TGTGCCAGCAGCCACGGGACAGGGGTTACGCAGTATTTT. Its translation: CASSHGTGVTQYF.

CDR3 DNA sequence: TGTGCCAGTCAAGTAGGGGCAGGGCGTAGGGATGAGCAGTTCTTC. The encoded protein is CASQVGAGRRDEQFF. The chain has TRBV19 and TRBJ2-1, with D tentatively TRBD1 (5 bases). The V end was cut by 8 bases, the J end by 8 bases, with 22 bases between. Germline CDR1 LNHDA, CDR2 SQIVND (reference sequence). The CDR3 extends over 15 amino acids.

Here the CDR3 reads CSASRDRALQETQYF. CDR3 sequence (DNA): TGCAGTGCTAGTAGGGACAGGGCTTTACAAGAGACCCAGTACTTC. The V and J genes are TRBV20-1 and TRBJ2-5, with 9 bases lining up with TRBD1. The CDR3 extends over 15 amino acids. Losses at the gene ends were 3 bases for V and 2 bases for J; bases not matched to a gene: 7. Germline V gene data show CDR1 as DFQATT and CDR2 as SNEGSKA (reference sequence).

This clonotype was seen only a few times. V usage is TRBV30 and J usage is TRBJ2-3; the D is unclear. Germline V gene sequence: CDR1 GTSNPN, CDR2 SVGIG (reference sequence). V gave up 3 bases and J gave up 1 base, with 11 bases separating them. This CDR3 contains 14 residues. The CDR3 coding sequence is TGTGCCTGGAGCCCTCCCTGGGGCACAGATACGCAGTATTTT. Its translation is CAWSPPWGTDTQYF.

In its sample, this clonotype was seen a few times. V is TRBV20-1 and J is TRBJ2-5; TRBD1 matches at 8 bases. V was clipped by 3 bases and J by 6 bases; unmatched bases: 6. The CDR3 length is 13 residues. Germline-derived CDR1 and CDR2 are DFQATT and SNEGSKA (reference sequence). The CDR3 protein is CSARTGAGQTQYF. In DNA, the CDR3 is TGCAGTGCTAGGACAGGGGCCGGTCAGACCCAGTACTTC.

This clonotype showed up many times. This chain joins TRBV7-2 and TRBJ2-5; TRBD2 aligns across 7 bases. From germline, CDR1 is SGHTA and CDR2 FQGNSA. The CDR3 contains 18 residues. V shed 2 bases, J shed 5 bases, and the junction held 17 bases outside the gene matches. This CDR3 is CASSLFDFYRGSAETQYF. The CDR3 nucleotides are TGTGCCAGCAGCTTATTTGACTTTTATCGCGGGAGTGCTGAGACCCAGTACTTC. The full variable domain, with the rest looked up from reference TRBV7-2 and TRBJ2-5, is GAGVSQSPSNKVTEKGKDVELRCDPISGHTALYWYRQSLGQGLEFLIYFQGNSAPDKSGLPSDRFSAERTGGSVSTLTIQRTQQEDSAVYLCASSLFDFYRGSAETQYFGPGTRLLVL.

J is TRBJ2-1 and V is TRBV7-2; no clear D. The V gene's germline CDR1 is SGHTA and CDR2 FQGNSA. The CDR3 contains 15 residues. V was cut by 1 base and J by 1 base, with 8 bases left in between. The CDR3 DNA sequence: TGTGCCAGCAGCTTAGACAGTGGTTCCTACAATGAGCAGTTCTTC. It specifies CASSLDSGSYNEQFF.

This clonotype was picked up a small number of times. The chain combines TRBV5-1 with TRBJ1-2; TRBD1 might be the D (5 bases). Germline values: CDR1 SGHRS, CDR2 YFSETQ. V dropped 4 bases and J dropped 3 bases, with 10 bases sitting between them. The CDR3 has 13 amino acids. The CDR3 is CASSRDSDYGYTF. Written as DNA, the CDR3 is TGCGCCAGCAGCCGAGACAGTGACTATGGCTACACCTTC.

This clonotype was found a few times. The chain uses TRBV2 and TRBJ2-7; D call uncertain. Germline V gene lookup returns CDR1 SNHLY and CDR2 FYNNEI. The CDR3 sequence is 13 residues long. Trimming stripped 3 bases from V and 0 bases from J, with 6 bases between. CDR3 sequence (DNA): TGTGCCAGCAGTGACCTGGACTCCTACGAGCAGTACTTC. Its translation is CASSDLDSYEQYF.

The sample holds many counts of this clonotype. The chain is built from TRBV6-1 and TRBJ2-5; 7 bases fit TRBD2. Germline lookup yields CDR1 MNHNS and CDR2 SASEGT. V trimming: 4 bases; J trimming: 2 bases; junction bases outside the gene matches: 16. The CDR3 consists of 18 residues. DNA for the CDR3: TGTGCCAGCAGTGGGTCGGGCAGGGCTAGCGGATTTCAAGAGACCCAGTACTTC. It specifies CASSGSGRASGFQETQYF.

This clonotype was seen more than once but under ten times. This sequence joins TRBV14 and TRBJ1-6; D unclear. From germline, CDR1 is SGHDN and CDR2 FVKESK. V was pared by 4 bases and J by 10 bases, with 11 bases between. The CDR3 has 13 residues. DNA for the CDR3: TGTGCCAGCAGCCGGGTCCGGCAATCACCCCTCCACTTT. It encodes CASSRVRQSPLHF.

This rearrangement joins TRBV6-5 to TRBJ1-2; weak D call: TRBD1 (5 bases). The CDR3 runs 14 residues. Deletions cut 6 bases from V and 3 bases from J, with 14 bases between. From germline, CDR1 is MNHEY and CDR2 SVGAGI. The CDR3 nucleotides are TGTGCCAGCAGCCGGGACCTAAACGACTATGGCTACACCTTC. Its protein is CASSRDLNDYGYTF.

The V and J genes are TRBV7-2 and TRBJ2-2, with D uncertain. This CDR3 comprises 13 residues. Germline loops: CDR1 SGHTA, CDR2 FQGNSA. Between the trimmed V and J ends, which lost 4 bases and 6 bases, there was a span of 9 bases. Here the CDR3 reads CASSSLPAGELFF. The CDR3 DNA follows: TGTGCCAGCAGCTCATTACCGGCCGGGGAGCTGTTTTTT.

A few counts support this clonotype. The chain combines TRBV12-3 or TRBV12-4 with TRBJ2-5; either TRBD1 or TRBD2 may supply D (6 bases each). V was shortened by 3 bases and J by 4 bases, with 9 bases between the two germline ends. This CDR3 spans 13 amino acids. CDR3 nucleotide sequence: TGTGCCAGCAGTTTTTCGGGGGCAGAGACCCAGTACTTC. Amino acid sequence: CASSFSGAETQYF.

The CDR3 loop reads CASRTIAGTETQYF. CDR3 coding DNA: TGCGCCAGCAGAACAATAGCGGGTACAGAGACCCAGTACTTC. The chain joins TRBV5-1 to TRBJ2-5; 7 bases align to TRBD2. The length of the CDR3 is 14 residues. V dropped 5 bases and J dropped 4; count of bases not matched to a gene: 8. The V gene's germline CDR1 is SGHRS and CDR2 YFSETQ.

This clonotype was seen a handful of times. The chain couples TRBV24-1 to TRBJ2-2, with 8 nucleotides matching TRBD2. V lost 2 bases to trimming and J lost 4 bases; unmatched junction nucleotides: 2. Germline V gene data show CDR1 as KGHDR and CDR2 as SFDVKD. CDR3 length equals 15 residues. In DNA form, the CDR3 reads TGTGCCACCAGTGATTGGGCGGGAGGCACCGGGGAGCTGTTTTTT. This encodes CATSDWAGGTGELFF.

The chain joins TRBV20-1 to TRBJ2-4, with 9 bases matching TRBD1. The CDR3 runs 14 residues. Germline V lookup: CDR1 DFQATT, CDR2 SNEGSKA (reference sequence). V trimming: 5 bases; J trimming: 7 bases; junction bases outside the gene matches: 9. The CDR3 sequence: CSAPTGGGLNIQYF. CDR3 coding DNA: TGCAGTGCTCCTACAGGGGGCGGCCTTAACATTCAGTACTTC.

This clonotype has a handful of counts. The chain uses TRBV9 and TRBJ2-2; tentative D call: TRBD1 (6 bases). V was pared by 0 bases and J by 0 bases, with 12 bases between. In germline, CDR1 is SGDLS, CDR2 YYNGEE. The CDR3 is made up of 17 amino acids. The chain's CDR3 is CASSVDPGQTNTGELFF. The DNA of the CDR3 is TGTGCCAGCAGCGTAGACCCCGGACAGACGAACACCGGGGAGCTGTTTTTT.

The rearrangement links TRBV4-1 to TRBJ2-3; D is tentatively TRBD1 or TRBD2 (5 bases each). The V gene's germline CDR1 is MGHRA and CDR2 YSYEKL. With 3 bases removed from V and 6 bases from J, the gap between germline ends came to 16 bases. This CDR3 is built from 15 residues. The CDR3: CASSHDQTGTDTQYF. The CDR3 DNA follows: TGCGCCAGCAGCCACGATCAAACCGGGACGGATACGCAGTATTTT.

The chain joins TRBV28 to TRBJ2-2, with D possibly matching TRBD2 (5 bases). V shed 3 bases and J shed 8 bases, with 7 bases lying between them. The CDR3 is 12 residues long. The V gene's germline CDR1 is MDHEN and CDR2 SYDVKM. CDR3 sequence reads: CASSFRRGELFF. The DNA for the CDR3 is TGTGCCAGCAGTTTCAGGAGGGGGGAGCTGTTTTTT. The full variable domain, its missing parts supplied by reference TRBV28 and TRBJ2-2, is DVKVTQSSRYLVKRTGEKVFLECVQDMDHENMFWYRQDPGLGLRLIYFSYDVKMKEKGDIPEGYSVSREKKERFSLILESASTNQTSMYLCASSFRRGELFFGEGSRLTVL.

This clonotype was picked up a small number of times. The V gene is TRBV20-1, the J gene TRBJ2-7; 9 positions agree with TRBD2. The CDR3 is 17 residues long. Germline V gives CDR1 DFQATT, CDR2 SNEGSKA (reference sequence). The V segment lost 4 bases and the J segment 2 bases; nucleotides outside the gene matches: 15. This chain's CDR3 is CSATGASGMINPYEQYF. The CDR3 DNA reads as TGCAGTGCTACTGGGGCTAGCGGGATGATCAATCCCTACGAGCAGTACTTC.